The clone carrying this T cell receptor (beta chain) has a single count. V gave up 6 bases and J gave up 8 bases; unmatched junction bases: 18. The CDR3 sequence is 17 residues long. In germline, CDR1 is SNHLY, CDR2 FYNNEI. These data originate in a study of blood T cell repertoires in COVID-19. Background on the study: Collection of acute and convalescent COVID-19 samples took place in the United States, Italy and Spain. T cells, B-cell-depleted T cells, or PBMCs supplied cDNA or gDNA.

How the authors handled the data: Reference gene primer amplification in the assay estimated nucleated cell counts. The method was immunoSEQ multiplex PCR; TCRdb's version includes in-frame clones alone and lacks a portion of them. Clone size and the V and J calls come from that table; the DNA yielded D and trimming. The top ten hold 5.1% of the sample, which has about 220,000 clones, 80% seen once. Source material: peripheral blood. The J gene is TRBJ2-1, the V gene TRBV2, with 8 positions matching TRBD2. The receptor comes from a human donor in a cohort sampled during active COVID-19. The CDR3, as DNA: TGTGCCAGCAGGGGGCTGGCAGCCGGGAGGGCCATCGATGAGCAGTTCTTC. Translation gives CASRGLAAGRAIDEQFF.